The 26 T cell receptor beta chains in this list originate from one sample, sequenced in a study of technical replicates of blood from several donors. Here immunoSEQ multiplex PCR was the method, and the copy in TCRdb shows in-frame clones only, minus some. The profile covers over 85,000 clones, with about 96% appearing a single time and less than 0.45% taken by the ten largest. The source material was T cells isolated from PBMCs. The source of these receptors is a human donor in good health.

The CDR3 DNA sequence: TGTGCCAGCTGCGAGCGGGCTGGAAACACCATATATTTT. As protein: CASCERAGNTIYF. The chain recombines TRBV28 with TRBJ1-3; D remains ambiguous. Trimming shortened V by 8 bases and J by 2 bases, and 10 bases separated the two germline ends. The CDR3 extends over 13 amino acids. CDR1 and CDR2 from the germline V gene are MDHEN and SYDVKM.

This chain links TRBV19 with TRBJ1-2; TRBD1 might be the D (6 bases). The V gene lost 6 bases and the J gene lost 5 bases, with 22 bases spanning the gap. Germline V lookup: CDR1 LNHDA, CDR2 SQIVND (reference sequence). The CDR3 consists of 16 residues. The CDR3 loop reads CASSRGDEDRSYGYTF. The CDR3 DNA follows: TGTGCCAGTAGCAGGGGCGATGAGGATCGGAGTTATGGCTACACCTTC.

The V and J genes are TRBV20-1 and TRBJ1-1; 7 positions agree with TRBD1. This CDR3 contains 11 residues. Unmatched junction bases numbered 1, after V lost 6 bases and J lost 3 bases. In germline, CDR1 is DFQATT, CDR2 SNEGSKA (reference sequence). Here the CDR3 reads CSADRDTEAFF. The DNA of the CDR3 is TGCAGTGCAGACAGGGACACTGAAGCTTTCTTT.

The chain uses TRBV12-2 and TRBJ2-7; the table calls TRBD2, which could not be checked here. TRBV12-2 is designated a pseudogene. The CDR3 runs to 15 residues. The DNA of the CDR3 is TGTGCAAGTCGCTTTTCCACTAGCGGGAACTACGAGCAGTACTTC. It codes for CASRFSTSGNYEQYF.

As concerns this clone: The same CDR3 can be traced to other DNA sequences in this sample. The CDR3 is CAISVGGNTGELFF. The DNA for the CDR3 is TGTGCCATCAGTGTGGGGGGGAACACCGGGGAGCTGTTTTTT. The J gene is TRBJ2-2, the V gene TRBV10-3, with D possibly being TRBD2 (6 bases). V gave up 4 bases and J gave up 1 base, with 7 bases separating them. Germline loops: CDR1 ENHRY, CDR2 SYGVKD. The CDR3 has 14 residues.

The chain combines TRBV9 with TRBJ2-5, with 14 bases aligning to TRBD2. V was pared by 0 bases and J by 4 bases, with 8 bases of the junction left unmatched. The germline V gene encodes CDR1 SGDLS and CDR2 YYNGEE. This CDR3 has 18 amino acids. CDR3 sequence (DNA): TGTGCCAGCAGCGTAGCTACTAAGGGACTAGCGGGAGTAGAGACCCAGTACTTC. Translation gives CASSVATKGLAGVETQYF.

V is TRBV7-2 and J is TRBJ2-5; D uncertain. The CDR3 totals 15 residues. Germline loops: CDR1 SGHTA, CDR2 FQGNSA. V lost 2 bases and J lost 2, with 12 bases in between. The CDR3 coding sequence is TGTGCCAGCAGCTTAATGCCCTATTCGCAAGAGACCCAGTACTTC. It translates to CASSLMPYSQETQYF.

This clone is a singleton in its sample. The V gene is TRBV5-4, the J gene TRBJ2-1, with no clear D. CDR1 is SGHNT and CDR2 is YYREEE in the germline V gene (reference sequence). V gave up 1 base and J gave up 10 bases, with 6 bases separating them. The CDR3 sequence is 11 residues long. The CDR3 DNA reads TGTGCCAGCAGCTTGTTACAGGAGCAGTTCTTC. It is translated as CASSLLQEQFF.

The J gene is TRBJ1-1, the V gene TRBV6-6, with D possibly TRBD1 on 5 matching bases. This CDR3 has 15 residues. The germline CDR1 and CDR2 sequences are MNHNY and SVGAGI (reference sequence). V lost 2 bases, J lost 2 bases, and 12 bases lay in between. CDR3 loop: CASSYRGLLNTEAFF. The DNA of the CDR3 is TGTGCCAGCAGTTACAGGGGCCTTCTAAACACTGAAGCTTTCTTT.

V and J are TRBV7-8 and TRBJ2-7; the D gene is possibly TRBD1 (5 bases). The ends were cut back, 3 bases at V and 0 bases at J, with 12 bases in the middle. The CDR3 spans 15 residues. Germline V lookup: CDR1 SGHVS, CDR2 FQNEAQ. The CDR3 DNA is TGTGCCAGCAGCTTGGCCGTTGGGGCCTCCTACGAGCAGTACTTC. Translation gives CASSLAVGASYEQYF.

This clone was seen a few times. The chain is built from TRBV29-1 and TRBJ1-3, with a weak D call TRBD1 (6 bases). Trimming pared 5 bases from V and 0 bases from J, leaving 11 bases between. The CDR3 is made up of 14 amino acids. Germline assignment: CDR1 SQVTM and CDR2 ANQGSEA. CDR3 sequence (DNA): TGCAGCGTTTGGCAAGGGGGCTCTGGAAACACCATATATTTT. Translation gives CSVWQGGSGNTIYF.

The CDR3 region is CARRTGGRNEQFF. DNA of the CDR3: TGTGCCAGGAGGACAGGGGGCAGGAATGAGCAGTTCTTC. The chain carries TRBV2 and TRBJ2-1; the match to TRBD1 covers 11 bases. This CDR3 is built from 13 residues. V lost 9 bases to trimming and J lost 7 bases; unmatched junction nucleotides: 5. Per the germline V gene, CDR1 is SNHLY and CDR2 is FYNNEI. The entire variable domain, with the rest obtained from reference TRBV2 and TRBJ2-1, is as follows: EPEVTQTPSHQVTQMGQEVILRCVPISNHLYFYWYRQILGQKVEFLVSFYNNEISEKSEIFDDQFSVERPDGSNFTLKIRSTKLEDSAMYFCARRTGGRNEQFFGPGTRLTVL.

V usage is TRBV28 and J usage is TRBJ2-7; D might be TRBD1 (6 bases). V lost 3 bases and J 2 bases, leaving 8 bases between the germline ends. This CDR3 is 13 amino acids long. From germline, CDR1 is MDHEN and CDR2 SYDVKM. CDR3 nucleotide sequence: TGTGCCAGCAGTTTTACAGGGACCTACGAGCAGTACTTC. This gives the protein CASSFTGTYEQYF. The complete variable domain, with remaining parts taken from reference TRBV28 and TRBJ2-7, reads DVKVTQSSRYLVKRTGEKVFLECVQDMDHENMFWYRQDPGLGLRLIYFSYDVKMKEKGDIPEGYSVSREKKERFSLILESASTNQTSMYLCASSFTGTYEQYFGPGTRLTVT.

The chain carries TRBV13 and TRBJ2-7; D is unclear. This CDR3 contains 14 residues. With 8 bases removed from V and 0 bases from J, the gap between germline ends came to 14 bases. CDR1 PRHDT and CDR2 FYEKMQ come from the germline V gene (reference sequence). The CDR3 sequence is CASGQTADSYEQYF. DNA of the CDR3: TGTGCCAGCGGTCAGACCGCGGACTCCTACGAGCAGTACTTC.

V gene TRBV10-3 combines with J gene TRBJ1-2; possible D gene TRBD1, 5 bases. Trimming removed 2 bases at V and 7 bases at J, with 14 bases between. Per the germline V gene, CDR1 is ENHRY and CDR2 is SYGVKD. The CDR3 covers 14 residues. The CDR3, as DNA: TGTGCCATCAGTGAGGGCAGGGAATTTAGTGGCTACACCTTC. It is translated as CAISEGREFSGYTF.

This chain links TRBV4-2 with TRBJ1-5; tentative D call: TRBD1 (6 bases). V was cut by 0 bases and J by 3 bases, with 15 bases left in between. The CDR3 is made up of 17 amino acids. The germline gives CDR1 LGHNA, CDR2 YNFKEQ. This chain's CDR3 is CASSQDSRGTINQPQHF. The CDR3, as DNA: TGTGCCAGCAGCCAAGACTCTAGGGGGACGATCAATCAGCCCCAGCATTTT.

The chain is built from TRBV6-5 and TRBJ2-7, with 10 bases that match TRBD1. The junction had 3 bases not matched to a gene; V was cut back by 0 bases and J by 4 bases. From germline, CDR1 is MNHEY and CDR2 SVGAGI. The CDR3 sequence is 15 residues long. The CDR3 DNA reads as TGTGCCAGCAGTTACTCCGACAGGGGGCATTACGAGCAGTACTTC. Amino acid sequence: CASSYSDRGHYEQYF.

This rearrangement joins TRBV7-2 to TRBJ2-3; tentative D call: TRBD2 (5 bases). The CDR3 is made up of 14 amino acids. Trimming cost V 5 bases and J 2 bases, with 11 bases left between them. Germline V gene lookup returns CDR1 SGHTA and CDR2 FQGNSA. This CDR3 reads CASSQDSFTDTQYF. The CDR3 nucleotides read TGTGCCAGCAGCCAGGACTCTTTCACAGATACGCAGTATTTT.

The chain employs TRBV15 and TRBJ1-2, with a possible D match to TRBD1 (6 bases). Trimming pared 3 bases from V and 4 bases from J, leaving 18 bases between. The V gene's germline CDR1 is LNHNV and CDR2 YYDKDF (reference sequence). This CDR3 contains 16 residues. CDR3 DNA sequence: TGTGCCACCAGCAGCGACTCAGGGGAATTAGTCTATGGCTACACCTTC. Amino acid sequence: CATSSDSGELVYGYTF.

The V gene is TRBV4-2, the J gene TRBJ2-1; TRBD2 agrees at 7 bases. The CDR3 consists of 17 residues. The V segment lost 5 bases and the J segment 6 bases; nucleotides outside the gene matches: 16. Germline-derived CDR1 and CDR2 are LGHNA and YNFKEQ. This CDR3 reads CASSSPYGGEGPNEQFF. The CDR3 DNA follows: TGTGCCAGCAGCTCACCCTATGGCGGGGAGGGCCCCAATGAGCAGTTCTTC.

The chain links TRBV7-6 to TRBJ1-2; 8 bases map to TRBD1. Germline CDR1 is SGHVS and CDR2 is FNYEAQ. The ends lost 5 bases at V and 4 bases at J; junction bases unmatched: 6. The length of the CDR3 is 14 residues. Here the CDR3 DNA reads TGTGCCAGCAGCAGAGACGGGACAGGCTATGGCTACACCTTC. Its translation: CASSRDGTGYGYTF.

The J gene is TRBJ2-1, the V gene TRBV27; TRBD1 is a possible D gene (5 bases). Trimming stripped 3 bases from V and 2 bases from J, with 8 bases between. This CDR3 has 14 amino acids. Germline V CDR1 and CDR2: MNHEY, SMNVEV (reference sequence). The CDR3 region has the DNA TGTGCCAGCAGTTTGTCCAGGGCCTACAATGAGCAGTTCTTC. This encodes CASSLSRAYNEQFF.

The V gene is TRBV18, the J gene TRBJ2-7; D perhaps matches TRBD1 (6 bases). Trimming left V 1 base short and J 2 bases short, with 12 bases between. The CDR3 sequence is 15 residues long. CDR1 is KGHSH, CDR2 LQKENI, per germline. CDR3: CASSPLTGSTYEQYF. The CDR3 DNA reads TGTGCCAGCTCACCACTGACAGGATCTACCTACGAGCAGTACTTC. The complete variable domain, with remaining parts taken from reference TRBV18 and TRBJ2-7, reads NAGVMQNPRHLVRRRGQEARLRCSPMKGHSHVYWYRQLPEEGLKFMVYLQKENIIDESGMPKERFSAEFPKEGPSILRIQQVVRGDSAAYFCASSPLTGSTYEQYFGPGTRLTVT.

The chain has TRBV20-1 and TRBJ2-5, with D possibly being TRBD2 (5 bases). Germline CDR1 reads DFQATT; CDR2 reads SNEGSKA (reference sequence). Trimming removed 7 bases from V and 11 bases from J, with 14 bases in between. The CDR3 totals 10 residues. CDR3 protein: CSVPDWVQYF. CDR3 nucleotide sequence: TGCAGTGTCCCGGACTGGGTTCAGTACTTC.

DNA for the CDR3: TGTGCCAGTAGTATTGTACAGGGGGCTGGAAATGAGCAGTTCTTC. Translating gives CASSIVQGAGNEQFF. The chain joins TRBV19 to TRBJ2-1, with TRBD1 matching 9 bases. The CDR3 has 15 amino acids. CDR1 and CDR2 from the germline V gene are LNHDA and SQIVND (reference sequence). V dropped 3 bases and J dropped 7; count of bases not matched to a gene: 7.

CDR3 DNA: TGTGCCAGCAGCTTAGTAACCCTCGGCGGCGGGCAGTTCTTC. As protein: CASSLVTLGGGQFF. This chain connects TRBV7-8 to TRBJ2-1, with D hard to call. V was pared by 1 base and J by 12 bases, with 16 bases between. The length of the CDR3 is 14 residues. Germline V CDR1 and CDR2: SGHVS, FQNEAQ.